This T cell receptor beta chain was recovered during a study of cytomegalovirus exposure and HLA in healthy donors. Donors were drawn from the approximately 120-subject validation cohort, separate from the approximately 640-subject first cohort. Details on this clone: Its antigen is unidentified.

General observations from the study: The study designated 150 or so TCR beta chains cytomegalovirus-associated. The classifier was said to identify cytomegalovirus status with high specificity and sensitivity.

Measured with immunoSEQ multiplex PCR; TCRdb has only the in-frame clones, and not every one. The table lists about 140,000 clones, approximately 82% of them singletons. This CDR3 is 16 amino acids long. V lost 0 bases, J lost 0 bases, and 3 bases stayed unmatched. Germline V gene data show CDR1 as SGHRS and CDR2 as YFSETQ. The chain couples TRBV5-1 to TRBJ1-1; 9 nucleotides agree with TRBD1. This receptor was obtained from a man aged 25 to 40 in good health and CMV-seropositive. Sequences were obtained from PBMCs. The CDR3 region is CASSLAGQGMNTEAFF. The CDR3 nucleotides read TGCGCCAGCAGCTTGGCTGGACAGGGGATGAACACTGAAGCTTTCTTT.